The source of this TCR beta chain is a study of CXCR3-negative and CXCR3-positive naive CD8 T cells (dated by TCRdb to between 2018 and 2021). General notes on the study: About 150 million TRB reads were obtained in total, roughly 1.5 +/- 0.3 million reads per library. The diversity and physicochemical repertoire analyses included more than nine donors pooled from two independent experiments. Naive subsets from about 5 donors and memory cells from 3 donors were included in the TRBV-TRBJ cluster analysis.

The research as a whole found: TRBV-TRBJ usage was similar between naive CXCR3-negative and CXCR3-positive cells from the same donor, while memory cells showed distinct patterns. CXCR3 expression partially decreased after cryopreservation, so most assays used freshly isolated PBMCs. TRB CDR3s from CXCR3-positive naive cells showed higher hydrophobicity (lower Kidera factor 4), lower energy, and higher strength and volume indices than CXCR3-negative naive cells. Surface CD5, linked to self-reactivity in mice, was comparable between naive subsets; TCR interaction strength was therefore also inferred from TRB CDR3 physicochemical properties. Repertoire diversity was comparably high in both naive subsets but much lower in memory CD8+ T cells.

For each CD8+ T cell subset, flow sorting was done in triplicate, and a few hundred thousand cells per subset went directly into RLT lysis buffer. To exclude memory contaminants, naive CD8+ T cells were stringently defined as CD45RO-CCR7+CD27+CD95-. Peripheral blood mononuclear cells were isolated from buffy coats using standard density gradient centrifugation. Naive CXCR3-negative and CXCR3-positive CD8+ T cells were flow-sorted on a FACSAria III. Total RNA was extracted from sorted cells using an RNeasy Mini Kit. As regards this clonotype: What this receptor recognizes is not known.

Sequencing was carried out with a NextSeq 550. The Human TCR Profiling Kit (MiLaboratory) was used to make UMI-labeled 5' RACE TRB cDNA libraries. The full amount of extracted RNA was used for cDNA synthesis, and the full amount of resulting cDNA was used for PCR amplification. Libraries were prepared in parallel with an identical number of PCR cycles. The study's own analysis went as follows. With a requirement of at least two reads per UMI, MIGEC and MiXCR extracted about 50,000 +/- 10,000 unique UMI-labeled TRB cDNA molecules per library. Each library averaged around 40,000 +/- 10,000 functional in-frame TRB CDR3 nucleotide clonotypes without stop codons. After downsampling to 5000 UMI-labeled TRB molecules per sample, diversity metrics, including normalized Shannon-Wiener and Chao1, were computed in VDJtools. VDJtools computed clonotype-size-weighted physicochemical properties of the central five CDR3 residues: interaction energy, strength, volume and Kidera factor 4. Reads reprocessed by TCRdb are summarized as one entry per CDR3 protein sequence, and DNA is absent. None of the V and J calls come from the authors' own analysis; TCRdb made them. The table kept for this sample lists 60,000 to 65,000 distinct CDR3 sequences. The top ten clones comprise less than 0.85% of the sample.

CDR1 MDHEN and CDR2 SYDVKM were looked up in the germline V gene. The CDR3, cysteine through phenylalanine, is 14 amino acids long. Only the protein is on record. The rearrangement joined TRBV28 to TRBJ2-1. The TCR sequence derives from a human donor in good health. Some clones in this sample may be carry-over from other donors' samples. Material for sequencing was naive CXCR3+ CD8+ T cells from blood. The cell subset or site label, read with the paper, signifies: CD45RO-CCR7+CD27+CD95- naive CD8+ T cells expressing CXCR3 (TNR3+). CDR3 sequence: CASSLYGSYNEQFF.